This TCR beta chain was obtained from a study of human T cells and chemical hapten exposure. Study-wide context: Per-sample TCR yield variability stemmed mainly from small pooled library volume differences.

Germline lookup yields CDR1 MNHEY and CDR2 SVGEGT. Trimming at V came to 6 bases and at J to 6 bases, leaving 11 bases not matched to a gene. The CDR3 contains 15 residues. Source study methods: Sample TCR counts, which ranged from about 23,224 to 700,000, had a median of 95,638. TCRdb re-analysed the 5' RACE reads in MiXCR, keeping a single row per CDR3 protein. TCRdb, not the authors, supplied the V and J calls. The table includes about 110,000 distinct CDR3 sequences, approximately 19% detected once. A few counts support this clonotype. Unfractionated whole blood yielded total RNA. The chain links TRBV6-2 or TRBV6-3 to TRBJ2-3, with 8 bases fitting TRBD2. The sequence was obtained from a human donor in good health. The chain's CDR3 is CASSLAGPGKDTQYF. The CDR3 bases are TGTGCCAGCAGCTTAGCGGGACCCGGCAAGGATACGCAGTATTTT.